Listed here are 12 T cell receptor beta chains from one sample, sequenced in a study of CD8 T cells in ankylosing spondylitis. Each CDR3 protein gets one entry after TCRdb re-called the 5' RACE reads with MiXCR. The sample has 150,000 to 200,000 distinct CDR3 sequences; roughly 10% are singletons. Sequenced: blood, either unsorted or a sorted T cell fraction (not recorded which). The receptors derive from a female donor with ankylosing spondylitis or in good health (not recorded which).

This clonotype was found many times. The DNA of the CDR3 is TGTGCCAGCAGCTCGACAGCCTTTTCGAACACCGGGGAGCTGTTTTTT. Translation: CASSSTAFSNTGELFF. This sequence joins TRBV7-9 and TRBJ2-2; D possibly corresponds to TRBD1 (5 bases). V was clipped by 4 bases and J by 0 bases, with 12 bases between them. The CDR3 has 16 amino acids. Germline lookup yields CDR1 SEHNR and CDR2 FQNEAQ (reference sequence). Full variable domain (rest looked up from reference TRBV7-9 and TRBJ2-2): DTGVSQNPRHKITKRGQNVTFRCDPISEHNRLYWYRQTLGQGPEFLTYFQNEAQLEKSRLLSDRFSAERPKGSFSTLEIQRTEQGDSAMYLCASSSTAFSNTGELFFGEGSRLTVL.

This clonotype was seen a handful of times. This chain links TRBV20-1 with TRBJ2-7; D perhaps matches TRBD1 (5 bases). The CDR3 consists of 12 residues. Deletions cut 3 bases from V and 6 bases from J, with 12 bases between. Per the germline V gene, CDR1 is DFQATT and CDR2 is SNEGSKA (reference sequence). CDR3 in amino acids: CSARLGVGEQYF. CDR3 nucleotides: TGCAGTGCTAGGTTAGGGGTGGGCGAGCAGTACTTC.

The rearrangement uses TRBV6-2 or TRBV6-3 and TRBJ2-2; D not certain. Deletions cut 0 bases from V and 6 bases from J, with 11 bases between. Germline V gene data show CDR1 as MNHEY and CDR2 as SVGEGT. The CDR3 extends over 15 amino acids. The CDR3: CASSYSLGGPGELFF. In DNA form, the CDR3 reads TGTGCCAGCAGTTACTCCCTCGGTGGACCCGGGGAGCTGTTTTTT.

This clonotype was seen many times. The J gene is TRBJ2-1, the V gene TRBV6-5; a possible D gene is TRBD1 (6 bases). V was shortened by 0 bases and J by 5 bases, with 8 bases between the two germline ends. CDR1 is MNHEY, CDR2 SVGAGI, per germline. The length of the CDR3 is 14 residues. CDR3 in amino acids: CASSYSRGNNEQFF. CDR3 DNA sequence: TGTGCCAGCAGTTACTCGAGGGGGAACAATGAGCAGTTCTTC.

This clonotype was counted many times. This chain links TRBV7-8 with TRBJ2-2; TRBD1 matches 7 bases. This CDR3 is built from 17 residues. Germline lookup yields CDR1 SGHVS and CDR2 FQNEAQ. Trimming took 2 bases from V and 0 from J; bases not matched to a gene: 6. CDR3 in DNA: TGTGCCAGCAGCTTAAACCCGGGACAGACGAACACCGGGGAGCTGTTTTTT. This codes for CASSLNPGQTNTGELFF. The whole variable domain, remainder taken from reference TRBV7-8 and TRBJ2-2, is GAGVSQSPRYKVAKRGQDVALRCDPISGHVSLFWYQQALGQGPEFLTYFQNEAQLDKSGLPSDRFFAERPEGSVSTLKIQRTQQEDSAVYLCASSLNPGQTNTGELFFGEGSRLTVL.

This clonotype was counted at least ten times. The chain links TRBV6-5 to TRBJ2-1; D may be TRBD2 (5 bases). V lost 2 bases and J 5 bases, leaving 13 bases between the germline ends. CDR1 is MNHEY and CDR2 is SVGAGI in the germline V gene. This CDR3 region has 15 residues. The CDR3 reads CASSYHYGKNNEQFF. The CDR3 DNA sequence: TGTGCCAGCAGTTACCATTACGGGAAAAACAATGAGCAGTTCTTC.

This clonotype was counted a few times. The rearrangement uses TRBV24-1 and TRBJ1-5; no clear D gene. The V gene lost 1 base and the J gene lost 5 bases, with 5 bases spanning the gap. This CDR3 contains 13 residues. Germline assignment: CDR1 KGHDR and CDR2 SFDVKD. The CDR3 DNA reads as TGTGCCACCAGTGATTTCGGGGATCAGCCCCAGCATTTT. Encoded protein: CATSDFGDQPQHF.

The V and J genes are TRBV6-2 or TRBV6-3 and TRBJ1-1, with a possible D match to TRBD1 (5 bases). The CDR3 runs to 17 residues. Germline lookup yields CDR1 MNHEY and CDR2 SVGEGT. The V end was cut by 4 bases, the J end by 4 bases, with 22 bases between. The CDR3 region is CASSFPPSLRTSTEAFF. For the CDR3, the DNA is TGTGCCAGCAGTTTCCCACCCTCCCTCCGGACATCCACTGAAGCTTTCTTT.

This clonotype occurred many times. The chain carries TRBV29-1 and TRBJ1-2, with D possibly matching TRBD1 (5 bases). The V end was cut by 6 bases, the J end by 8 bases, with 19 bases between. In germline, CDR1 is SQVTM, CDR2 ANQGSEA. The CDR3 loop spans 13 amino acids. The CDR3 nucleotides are TGCAGCGTGGAACTTCAGGGATCTCAAGGCTACACCTTC. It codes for CSVELQGSQGYTF.

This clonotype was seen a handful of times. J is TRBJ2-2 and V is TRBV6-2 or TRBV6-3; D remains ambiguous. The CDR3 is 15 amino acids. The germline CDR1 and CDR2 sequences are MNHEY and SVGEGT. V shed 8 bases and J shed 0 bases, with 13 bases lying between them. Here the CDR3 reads CASLWAGSNTGELFF. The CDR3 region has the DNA TGTGCCAGCCTCTGGGCAGGCTCGAACACCGGGGAGCTGTTTTTT.

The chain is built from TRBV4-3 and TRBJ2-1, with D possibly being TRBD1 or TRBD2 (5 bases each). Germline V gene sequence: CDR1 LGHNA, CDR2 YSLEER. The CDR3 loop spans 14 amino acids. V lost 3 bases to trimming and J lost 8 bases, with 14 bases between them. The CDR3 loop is CASSHGVRGDEQFF. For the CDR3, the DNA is TGCGCCAGCAGCCACGGTGTTCGAGGGGATGAGCAGTTCTTC.

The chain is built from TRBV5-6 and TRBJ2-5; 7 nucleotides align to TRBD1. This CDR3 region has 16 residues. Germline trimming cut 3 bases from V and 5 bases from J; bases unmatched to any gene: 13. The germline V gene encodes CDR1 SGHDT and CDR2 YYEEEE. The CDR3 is CASSSAGTALRETQYF. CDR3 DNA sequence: TGTGCCAGCAGCTCGGCCGGGACAGCCCTTAGGGAGACCCAGTACTTC.